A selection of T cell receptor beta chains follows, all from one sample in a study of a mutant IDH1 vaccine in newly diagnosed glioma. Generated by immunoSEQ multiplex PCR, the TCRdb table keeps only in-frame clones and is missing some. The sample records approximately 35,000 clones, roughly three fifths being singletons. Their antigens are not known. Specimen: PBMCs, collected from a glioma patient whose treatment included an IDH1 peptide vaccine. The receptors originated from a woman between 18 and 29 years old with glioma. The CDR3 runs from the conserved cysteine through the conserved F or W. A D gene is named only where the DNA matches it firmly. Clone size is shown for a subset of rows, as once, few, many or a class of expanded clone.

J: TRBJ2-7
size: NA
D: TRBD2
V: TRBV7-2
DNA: TGTGCCAGCAGCTGGGGACTAGCGGGAGGGCCGAAGTTACTCGAGCAGTACTTC
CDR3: CASSWGLAGGPKLLEQYF

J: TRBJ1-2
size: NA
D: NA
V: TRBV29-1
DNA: TGCAGCGTTGAAGTGAGCCTCGATGGCTACACCTTC
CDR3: CSVEVSLDGYTF

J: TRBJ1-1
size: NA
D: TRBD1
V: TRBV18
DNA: TGTGCCAGCTCACCGACAGGGGGAGGGAGGACTGAAGCTTTCTTT
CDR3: CASSPTGGGRTEAFF

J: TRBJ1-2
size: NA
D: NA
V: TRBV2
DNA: TGTGCCAGCCGCGTGGAGTATGGCTACACCTTC
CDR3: CASRVEYGYTF

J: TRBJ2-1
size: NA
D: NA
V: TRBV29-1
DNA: TGCAGCGTTAAGGGTATATCCTCCTACAATGAGCAGTTCTTC
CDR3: CSVKGISSYNEQFF

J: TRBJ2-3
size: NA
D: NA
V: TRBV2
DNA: TGTGCCAGCACCAGGGCAGATACGCAGTATTTT
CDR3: CASTRADTQYF

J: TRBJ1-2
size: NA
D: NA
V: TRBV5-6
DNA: TGTGCCAGCAGCTGGGAAATCGGGGCTGGGGACTATGGCTACACCTTC
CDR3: CASSWEIGAGDYGYTF

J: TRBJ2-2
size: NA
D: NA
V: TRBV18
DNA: TGTGCCAGCTCACCATCCACAGGGCAGAACACCGGGGAGCTGTTTTTT
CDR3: CASSPSTGQNTGELFF

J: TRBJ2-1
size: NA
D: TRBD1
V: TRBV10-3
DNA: TGTGCCAGTGGCGGGGGACAGGGGGCAAATGAGCAGTTCTTC
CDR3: CASGGGQGANEQFF

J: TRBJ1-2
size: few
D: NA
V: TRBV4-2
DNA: TGTGCCAGCAGCCAAGACCGGGAGTTGAGCTATGGCTACACCTTC
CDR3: CASSQDRELSYGYTF

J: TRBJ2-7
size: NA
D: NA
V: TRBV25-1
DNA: TGTGCCAGCAGAAACAGGAACCCACCCTACGAGCAGTACTTC
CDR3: CASRNRNPPYEQYF

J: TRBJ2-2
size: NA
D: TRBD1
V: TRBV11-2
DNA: TGTGCCAGCCGGATGTCCGGGACAGGGTTAGGGGAGCTGTTTTTT
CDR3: CASRMSGTGLGELFF

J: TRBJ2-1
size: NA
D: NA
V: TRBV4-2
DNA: TGTGCCAGCAGCCAAGAGGGGGTTGGATCGTTCAATGAGCAGTTCTTC
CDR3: CASSQEGVGSFNEQFF

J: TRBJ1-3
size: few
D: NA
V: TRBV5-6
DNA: TGTGCCAGCAGCGCGGAAGCTGGAAACACCATATATTTT
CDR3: CASSAEAGNTIYF

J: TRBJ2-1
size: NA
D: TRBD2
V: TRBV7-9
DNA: TGTGCCAGCACCTACGGGGGACTAGCGGGAGGAAATGAGCAGTTCTTC
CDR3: CASTYGGLAGGNEQFF

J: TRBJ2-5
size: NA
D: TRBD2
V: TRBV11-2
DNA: TGTGCCAGCAGCTTAGGACGGACTAGCGGGGCCCAAGAGACCCAGTACTTC
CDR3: CASSLGRTSGAQETQYF

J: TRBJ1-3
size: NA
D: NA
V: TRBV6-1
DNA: TGTGCCAGCAGGGTGGGATACAGCATATATTTT
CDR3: CASRVGYSIYF

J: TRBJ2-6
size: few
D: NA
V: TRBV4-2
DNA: TGTGCCAGCAGCCAAGGACCCGCTTCGTCTGGGGCCAACGTCCTGACTTTC
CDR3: CASSQGPASSGANVLTF

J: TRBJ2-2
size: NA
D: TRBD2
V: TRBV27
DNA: TGTGCCAGCACCTTAAGGCTAGCGGAGCTGAACACCGGGGAGCTGTTTTTT
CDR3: CASTLRLAELNTGELFF

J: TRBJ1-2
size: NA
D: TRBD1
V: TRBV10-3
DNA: TGTGCCGTACAGGGGGTCGATGGCTACACCTTC
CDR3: CAVQGVDGYTF

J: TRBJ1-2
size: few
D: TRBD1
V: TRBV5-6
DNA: TGTGCCAGCACCTGGGGGACAGGCTATGGCTACACCTTC
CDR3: CASTWGTGYGYTF

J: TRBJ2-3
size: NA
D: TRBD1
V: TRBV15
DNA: TGTGCCACCAGCCCCGGACAGGGGGGGGGCACAGATACGCAGTATTTT
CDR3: CATSPGQGGGTDTQYF

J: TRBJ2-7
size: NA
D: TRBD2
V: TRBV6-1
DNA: TGTGCCAGTAAGGGACTAGCGGGAGCCGAGCAGTACTTC
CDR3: CASKGLAGAEQYF

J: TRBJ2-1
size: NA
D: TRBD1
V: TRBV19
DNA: TGTGCCAGTAGCGAGTCACAGGGGAACAATGAGCAGTTCTTC
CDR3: CASSESQGNNEQFF